Only a few counts were recorded for the clone carrying this T cell receptor beta chain. The antigen is unknown. This entry belongs to a study of CD8 T cells in ankylosing spondylitis. This CDR3 has 14 amino acids. Germline CDR1 and CDR2: KGHDR and SFDVKD. Trimming cost V 1 base and J 4 bases, with 7 bases left between them. Generation of TCR beta libraries employed quantitative 5'-RACE incorporating molecular barcodes. TCRdb reprocessed the 5' RACE reads with MiXCR, giving one entry per CDR3 protein. The table shows some 37,000 distinct CDR3 sequences, with roughly 13% occurring only once. Study-wide findings and caveats: Significant enrichment of disease-linked clones was reportedly seen in matched ankylosing spondylitis synovial fluid.

The sequenced material came from synovial fluid, either unsorted or a sorted T cell fraction (not recorded which). This receptor was taken from a male donor with ankylosing spondylitis. The chain joins TRBV24-1 to TRBJ1-5; D is uncertain. CDR3 residues: CATSDFSLNQPQHF. The CDR3 region has the DNA TGTGCCACCAGTGATTTCTCCCTGAATCAGCCCCAGCATTTT.